This T cell receptor beta chain was obtained from a study of T cell changes during pregnancy in multiple sclerosis (dated by TCRdb to the late 2010s). Describing the broader study: The study examined how the T cell repertoire changed over the course of pregnancy in women with multiple sclerosis.

As to this clone: There is no known antigen for this receptor. Base qualities are not recorded, but no much larger clone differs from it by a single base.

To prepare the library, the immunoSEQ multiplex PCR assay was applied. What TCRdb holds here is the immuneACCESS table cut down to in-frame rearrangements. Part of the clones is not present; checked against another copy, under half of the missing clones reflect an unresolved V gene, and the others are unexplained. The sample profile shows around 57,000 clones; 90% of them were found once. 5.5% to 7% of the sample goes to the ten largest clones. The sequence was collected from a female donor in good health, enrolled as a control in a pregnancy study. The sequenced sample was peripheral blood, obtained in the third trimester of pregnancy.

The DNA sequence reads TGTGCCAGCAGTGAAGGGGGCGGCTACACCTTC. Translation gives CASSEGGGYTF. The V and J genes are TRBV2 and TRBJ1-2, with a tentative D gene TRBD1 over 5 matching bases. Trimming costs V 1 base and J 8 bases, and their ends lie 5 bases apart. Looking up the germline V gene yields CDR1 SNHLY and CDR2 FYNNEI. The CDR3 starts with the cysteine, ends with the phenylalanine, and has 11 residues. Only the CDR3 portion is preserved as DNA: 33 bases, with reading frame beginning at the first base.